Listed below are T cell receptor beta chains from one sample, sequenced in a study of T cell repertoires in cytomegalovirus infection. For these receptors, no antigen is known. MiXCR, applied by TCRdb to the reads, yields one record per CDR3 protein. The sample has around 770,000 distinct CDR3 sequences, 25% to 35% seen once; the top ten hold less than 15%. Sequenced here: cultured CD8+ T cells from PBMCs, sampled from culture after CMV antigen stimulation. These receptors were collected from a human donor in good health (CMV status not recorded). Some clones in this sample may be carry-over from other donors' samples. Each CDR3 is given with its conserved first and last residue. D genes are given only for firm matches. Size is stated for part of the rows, as once, few or many counts, or as a class when the clone is expanded.

d_gene	v_gene	j_gene	abundance	CDR3aa	CDR3nt
NA	TRBV7-8	TRBJ1-1	many	CASSLSQEGTIEAFF	TGTGCCAGCAGCTTAAGTCAGGAAGGGACAATTGAAGCTTTCTTT
TRBD2	TRBV7-9	TRBJ2-7	NA	CASSLGTSSYEQYF	TGTGCCAGCAGCTTAGGGACTAGCTCCTACGAGCAGTACTTC
NA	TRBV2	TRBJ2-4	once	CASSEGPPGSAKNIQYF	TGTGCCAGCAGTGAGGGCCCTCCAGGGTCGGCCAAAAACATTCAGTACTTC
NA	TRBV9	TRBJ1-6	NA	CASSVDQARGNSPLHF	TGTGCCAGCAGCGTCGACCAGGCGAGGGGTAATTCACCCCTCCACTTT
NA	TRBV4-1	TRBJ2-2	NA	CASSQASGELFF	TGCGCCAGCAGCCAAGCCTCCGGGGAGCTGTTTTTT
NA	TRBV6-1	TRBJ2-3	NA	CAGSGPSDTDTQYF	TGTGCCGGATCGGGCCCATCGGACACAGATACGCAGTATTTT
NA	TRBV15	TRBJ1-5	few	CATSRTGNNQPQHF	TGTGCCACCAGCAGAACAGGGAACAATCAGCCCCAGCATTTT
NA	TRBV28	TRBJ2-3	few	CATDGQYTDTQYF	TGTGCCACCGATGGACAGTACACAGATACGCAGTATTTT
NA	TRBV6-1	TRBJ2-1	few	CASPGHNEQFF	TGTGCCAGCCCCGGGCACAATGAGCAGTTCTTC
NA	TRBV3-1	TRBJ2-5	NA	CASRQGRGGRQETQYF	TGTGCCAGCAGGCAGGGCAGGGGGGGGCGCCAAGAGACCCAGTACTTC
TRBD2	TRBV7-6	TRBJ2-1	few	CASRPGGLAGGTEQFF	TGTGCCAGCAGGCCTGGGGGGCTAGCGGGGGGGACGGAGCAGTTCTTC
NA	TRBV11-3	TRBJ1-6	few	CASSLGPSTSPLHF	TGTGCCAGCAGCTTGGGTCCATCGACATCACCCCTCCACTTT
TRBD1	TRBV27	TRBJ2-2	few	CASTFLGTGYKAGELFF	TGTGCCAGCACCTTTCTGGGGACAGGGTATAAAGCCGGGGAGCTGTTTTTT
NA	TRBV6-1	TRBJ1-2	many	CASGFAAGPNYGYTF	TGTGCCAGCGGTTTCGCCGCAGGACCTAACTATGGCTACACCTTC
NA	TRBV7-9	TRBJ1-3	NA	CASYKGSTSGNTIYF	TGTGCCAGCTATAAGGGGTCAACCTCTGGAAACACCATATATTTT
NA	TRBV6-8	TRBJ2-3	NA	CASSYSEGSTDTQYF	TGTGCCAGCAGTTACTCGGAAGGTAGCACAGATACGCAGTATTTT
TRBD2	TRBV11-2	TRBJ2-4	few	CASSPMGTSGAYKNIQYF	TGTGCCAGCAGCCCGATGGGTACTAGCGGGGCTTATAAAAACATTCAGTACTTC
NA	TRBV7-9	TRBJ2-7	NA	CASSAPASYEQYF	TGTGCCAGCAGCGCACCAGCGTCCTACGAGCAGTACTTC
NA	TRBV5-1	TRBJ2-3	NA	CASSLVTGVADTQYF	TGCGCCAGCAGCTTGGTTACGGGAGTGGCAGATACGCAGTATTTT
NA	TRBV7-2	TRBJ2-1	many	CASSVSVGEQFF	TGTGCCAGCAGCGTTAGCGTGGGTGAGCAGTTCTTC
TRBD1	TRBV10-3	TRBJ1-2	NA	CAIKKGQGNGYTF	TGTGCCATCAAGAAGGGACAGGGGAATGGCTACACCTTC
NA	TRBV5-4	TRBJ2-5	NA	CASSDGKGPGGTQYF	TGTGCCAGCAGCGACGGTAAAGGGCCCGGGGGGACCCAGTACTTC